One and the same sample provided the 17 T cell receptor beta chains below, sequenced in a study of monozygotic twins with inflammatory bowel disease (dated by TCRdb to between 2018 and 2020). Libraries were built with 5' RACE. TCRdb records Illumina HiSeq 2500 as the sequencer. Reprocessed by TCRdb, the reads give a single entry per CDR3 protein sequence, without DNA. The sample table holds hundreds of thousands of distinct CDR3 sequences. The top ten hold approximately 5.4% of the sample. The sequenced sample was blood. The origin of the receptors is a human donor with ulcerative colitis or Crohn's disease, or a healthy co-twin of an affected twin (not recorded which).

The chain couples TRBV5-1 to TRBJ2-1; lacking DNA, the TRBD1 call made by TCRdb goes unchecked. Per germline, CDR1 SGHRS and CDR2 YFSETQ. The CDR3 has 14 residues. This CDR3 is CASSLSGTKNEQFF.

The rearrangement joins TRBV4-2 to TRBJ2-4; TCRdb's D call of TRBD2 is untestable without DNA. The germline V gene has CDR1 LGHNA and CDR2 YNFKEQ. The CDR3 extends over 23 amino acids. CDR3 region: CASSPRLGRTSGTKPLAKNIQYF.

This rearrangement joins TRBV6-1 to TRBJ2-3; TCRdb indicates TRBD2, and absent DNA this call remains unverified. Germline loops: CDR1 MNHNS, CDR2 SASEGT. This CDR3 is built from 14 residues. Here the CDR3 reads CATHGSGRTGTQYF.

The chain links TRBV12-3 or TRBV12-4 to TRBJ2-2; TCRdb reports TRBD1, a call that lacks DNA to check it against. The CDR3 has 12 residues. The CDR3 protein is CASSPWTGELFF.

The CDR3 here is CASSLAVSGVSDTQYF. V and J are TRBV7-2 and TRBJ2-3; the D call from TCRdb, TRBD1, cannot be confirmed without DNA. Germline V gives CDR1 SGHTA, CDR2 FQGNSA. This CDR3 contains 16 residues.

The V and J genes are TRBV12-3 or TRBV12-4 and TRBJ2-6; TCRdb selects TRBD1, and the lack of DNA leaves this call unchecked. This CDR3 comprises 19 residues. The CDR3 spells CASSLGPGTEFSGANVLTF.

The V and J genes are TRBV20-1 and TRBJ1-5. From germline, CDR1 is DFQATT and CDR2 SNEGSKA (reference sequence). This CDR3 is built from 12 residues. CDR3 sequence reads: CSATESNQPQHF.

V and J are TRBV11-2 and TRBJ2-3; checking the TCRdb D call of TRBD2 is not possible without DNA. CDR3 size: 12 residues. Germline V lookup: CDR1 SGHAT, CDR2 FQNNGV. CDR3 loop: CASSFGDTLQYF.

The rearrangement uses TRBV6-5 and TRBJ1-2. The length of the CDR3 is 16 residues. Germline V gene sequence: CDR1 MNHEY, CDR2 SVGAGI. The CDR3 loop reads CASSYTRSLLDYGYTF.

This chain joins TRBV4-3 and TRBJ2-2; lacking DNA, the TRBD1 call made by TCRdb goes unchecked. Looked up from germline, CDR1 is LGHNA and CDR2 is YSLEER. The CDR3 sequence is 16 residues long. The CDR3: CASSRIGTGGTGELFF.

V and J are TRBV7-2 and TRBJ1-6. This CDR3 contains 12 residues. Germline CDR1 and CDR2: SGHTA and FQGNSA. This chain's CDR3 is CASSERDSPLHF.

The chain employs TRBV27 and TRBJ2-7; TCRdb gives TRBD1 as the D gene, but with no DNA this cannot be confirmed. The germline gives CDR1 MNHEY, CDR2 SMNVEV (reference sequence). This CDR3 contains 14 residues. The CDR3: CASSLWFGAYEQYF.

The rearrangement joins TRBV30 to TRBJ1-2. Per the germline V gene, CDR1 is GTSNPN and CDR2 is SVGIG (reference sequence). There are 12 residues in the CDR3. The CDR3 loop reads CAWSGQIYGYTF.

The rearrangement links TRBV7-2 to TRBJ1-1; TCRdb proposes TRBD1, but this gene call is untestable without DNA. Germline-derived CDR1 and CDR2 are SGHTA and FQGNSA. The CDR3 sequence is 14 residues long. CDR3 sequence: CASSLSSRVTEAFF.

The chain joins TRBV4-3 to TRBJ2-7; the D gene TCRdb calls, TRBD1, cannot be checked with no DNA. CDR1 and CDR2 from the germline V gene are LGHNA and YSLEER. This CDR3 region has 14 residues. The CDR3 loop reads CVSSQEAGSYEQYF.

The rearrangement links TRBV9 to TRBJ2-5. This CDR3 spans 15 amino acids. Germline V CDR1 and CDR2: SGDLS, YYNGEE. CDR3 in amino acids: CASSVGSAAQETQYF.

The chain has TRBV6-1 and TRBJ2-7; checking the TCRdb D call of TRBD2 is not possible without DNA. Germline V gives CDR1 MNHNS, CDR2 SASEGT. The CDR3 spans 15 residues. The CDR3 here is CASRSPGLLTYEQYF.